A single sample gave rise to the 27 T cell receptor beta chains below, sequenced in a study of cytomegalovirus exposure and HLA in healthy donors. The PCR ran on 60 Vbeta and 13 Jbeta primers. The repertoire was sequenced with immunoSEQ multiplex PCR; TCRdb's copy has only in-frame clones and lacks some. Here the sample spans roughly 120,000 clones, roughly 78% being singletons. The sequenced material came from PBMCs. The receptors were gathered from a woman in her thirties in good health and CMV-seronegative.

This sequence joins TRBV7-3 and TRBJ1-2, with 10 bases aligning to TRBD1. CDR3 length: 13 residues. The junction had 4 bases not matched to a gene; V was cut back by 5 bases and J by 7 bases. CDR1 and CDR2 (germline): SGHTA, FQGTGA. Here the CDR3 reads CASSATGGFGYTF. DNA of the CDR3: TGTGCCAGCAGCGCGACAGGGGGCTTTGGCTACACCTTC.

This clone has more than one count but fewer than ten. The DNA for the CDR3 is TGCGCCAGCAGCCAAGCTCTCCAGGCTAATCAGCCCCAGCATTTT. The encoded protein is CASSQALQANQPQHF. The rearrangement links TRBV4-3 to TRBJ1-5; D ambiguous. The CDR3 spans 15 residues. Trimming left V 1 base short and J 4 bases short, with 11 bases between. Germline loops: CDR1 LGHNA, CDR2 YSLEER.

This clone has only one observation. The rearrangement uses TRBV9 and TRBJ2-5; D perhaps matches TRBD1 (7 bases). This CDR3 is 15 amino acids long. Germline V gene sequence: CDR1 SGDLS, CDR2 YYNGEE. V shed 0 bases and J shed 5 bases, with 14 bases lying between them. The CDR3 DNA follows: TGTGCCAGCAGCGTAGGCGGGACAGTGGGGGAGACCCAGTACTTC. It encodes CASSVGGTVGETQYF.

The chain employs TRBV4-3 and TRBJ2-2; 10 bases are a match to TRBD2. V dropped 0 bases and J dropped 5; count of bases not matched to a gene: 9. The CDR3 loop spans 18 amino acids. From germline, CDR1 is LGHNA and CDR2 YSLEER. The CDR3 DNA reads TGCGCCAGCAGCCAAGATCGAGCGGGAGGGCCAGGAACCGGGGAGCTGTTTTTT. Protein product: CASSQDRAGGPGTGELFF.

This clone was recorded a few times. The genes are TRBV30 and TRBJ2-4; TRBD2 matches 8 bases. The germline CDR1 and CDR2 sequences are GTSNPN and SVGIG (reference sequence). Trimming removed 3 bases from V and 1 base from J; junction bases left unmatched: 14. The CDR3 consists of 18 residues. The CDR3 sequence is CAWREGGRPGGAKNIQYF. The CDR3 coding sequence is TGTGCCTGGAGGGAGGGCGGGAGGCCCGGGGGGGCCAAAAACATTCAGTACTTC.

The V call is TRBV4-3, the J call TRBJ1-5; D ambiguous. The CDR3 extends over 13 amino acids. Germline V gene data show CDR1 as LGHNA and CDR2 as YSLEER. Trimming removed 1 base from V and 4 bases from J, with 5 bases in between. CDR3 sequence reads: CASSQARNQPQHF. CDR3 in DNA: TGCGCCAGCAGCCAAGCTAGGAATCAGCCCCAGCATTTT.

The V call is TRBV6-5, the J call TRBJ2-1, with D unclear. Germline V gene sequence: CDR1 MNHEY, CDR2 SVGAGI. V was shortened by 5 bases and J by 5 bases, with 13 bases between the two germline ends. This CDR3 is built from 14 residues. Here the CDR3 DNA reads TGTGCCAGCAGTCGCCAAGCTAATAACAATGAGCAGTTCTTC. The encoded protein is CASSRQANNNEQFF.

The rearrangement uses TRBV10-3 and TRBJ2-1; 9 bases match TRBD2. V trimming: 7 bases; J trimming: 9 bases; junction bases outside the gene matches: 7. This CDR3 spans 13 amino acids. Germline V gene data show CDR1 as ENHRY and CDR2 as SYGVKD. In DNA form, the CDR3 reads TGTGCCATCACCAGAAATAGCGGGAGTGAGCAGTTCTTC. This encodes CAITRNSGSEQFF.

The V call is TRBV6-1, the J call TRBJ2-7; perhaps TRBD1 as D (5 bases). The germline V gene has CDR1 MNHNS and CDR2 SASEGT. This CDR3 is built from 15 residues. V shed 5 bases and J shed 0 bases, with 14 bases lying between them. The CDR3 nucleotides are TGTGCCAGCAGTCTTCTAAGGGGAAGCTCCTACGAGCAGTACTTC. It yields the protein CASSLLRGSSYEQYF.

The V gene is TRBV11-2, the J gene TRBJ2-3, with 14 bases matching TRBD2. The CDR3 extends over 18 amino acids. Germline V CDR1 and CDR2: SGHAT, FQNNGV. V lost 5 bases, J lost 4 bases, and 11 bases stayed unmatched. CDR3 in amino acids: CASSRLAGGPGVADTQYF. CDR3 nucleotide sequence: TGTGCCAGCAGCAGACTAGCGGGAGGGCCTGGGGTCGCAGATACGCAGTATTTT. Complete variable domain (other parts from reference TRBV11-2 and TRBJ2-3): EAGVAQSPRYKIIEKRQSVAFWCNPISGHATLYWYQQILGQGPKLLIQFQNNGVVDDSQLPKDRFSAERLKGVDSTLKIQPAKLEDSAVYLCASSRLAGGPGVADTQYFGPGTRLTVL.

The table lists this clone with a count of one. The rearrangement uses TRBV7-9 and TRBJ2-7, with TRBD1 matching over 8 bases. Per germline, CDR1 SEHNR and CDR2 FQNEAQ (reference sequence). V shed 3 bases and J 2 bases; nucleotides not matched to a gene: 6. The CDR3 loop spans 15 amino acids. The CDR3 sequence: CASSFSGTGAYEQYF. The CDR3 bases are TGTGCCAGCAGCTTTTCCGGGACAGGAGCCTACGAGCAGTACTTC.

The CDR3 region is CASSERGRFNEKLFF. The CDR3 DNA is TGTGCCAGCAGTGAGAGGGGGCGGTTTAATGAAAAACTGTTTTTT. The J gene is TRBJ1-4, the V gene TRBV6-1; TRBD1 matches 7 bases. The CDR3 spans 15 residues. Losses at the gene ends were 3 bases for V and 4 bases for J; bases not matched to a gene: 5. Germline V gene data show CDR1 as MNHNS and CDR2 as SASEGT.

This clone was seen a single time. CDR3 sequence reads: CASSLTRGANNQPQHF. In DNA form, the CDR3 reads TGTGCCAGCAGCTTGACCCGCGGCGCGAATAATCAGCCCCAGCATTTT. The chain has TRBV5-6 and TRBJ1-5, with D unclear. The CDR3 consists of 16 residues. Between the trimmed V and J ends, which lost 1 base and 4 bases, there was a span of 15 bases. CDR1 and CDR2 from the germline V gene are SGHDT and YYEEEE.

V gene TRBV30 combines with J gene TRBJ1-1, with TRBD1 as a possible D gene (5 bases). Germline CDR1 GTSNPN, CDR2 SVGIG (reference sequence). The length of the CDR3 is 15 residues. V was trimmed by 2 bases and J by 2 bases, leaving 15 bases between them. The CDR3 is CAWSPGRVRNTEAFF. The CDR3 DNA sequence: TGTGCCTGGAGTCCGGGCAGGGTTCGAAACACTGAAGCTTTCTTT.

This clone was observed a handful of times. The V call is TRBV6-1, the J call TRBJ2-1, with unresolved D. The CDR3 has 12 residues. V dropped 2 bases and J dropped 11 bases, with 10 bases sitting between them. CDR1 and CDR2 from the germline V gene are MNHNS and SASEGT. The CDR3 protein is CASSELVPQQFF. In DNA form, the CDR3 reads TGTGCCAGCAGTGAATTAGTCCCCCAGCAGTTCTTC.

The V gene is TRBV29-1, the J gene TRBJ2-7; 7 bases are shared with TRBD2. The CDR3 covers 15 residues. J gave up 3 bases and V 2 bases, and 10 bases lay outside the gene matches. CDR1 is SQVTM and CDR2 is ANQGSEA in the germline V gene. CDR3 in DNA: TGCAGCGTTGAAATAGCTCGGGCTAGCGGCTACGAGCAGTACTTC. Amino acids: CSVEIARASGYEQYF.

The CDR3 DNA is TGTGCCAGCAGCCCAGCCCGGGGACTAGCGGGATTGGGGCGAGACTACGAGCAGTACTTC. It encodes CASSPARGLAGLGRDYEQYF. V is TRBV7-8 and J is TRBJ2-7; the match to TRBD2 covers 13 bases. Germline V gene sequence: CDR1 SGHVS, CDR2 FQNEAQ. The junction had 19 bases not matched to a gene; V was cut back by 5 bases and J by 3 bases. The CDR3 contains 20 residues.

V is TRBV9 and J is TRBJ2-6; D might be TRBD1 (5 bases). Between the trimmed V and J ends, which lost 2 bases and 4 bases, there was a span of 10 bases. Looked up from germline, CDR1 is SGDLS and CDR2 is YYNGEE. This CDR3 is 15 amino acids long. For the CDR3, the DNA is TGTGCCAGCAGCGTCGCAGGGATCGGGGCCAACGTCCTGACTTTC. It encodes CASSVAGIGANVLTF.

The gene calls are TRBV4-2 and TRBJ1-1; D gene unclear. The germline gives CDR1 LGHNA, CDR2 YNFKEQ. The CDR3 has 15 amino acids. Trimming stripped 0 bases from V and 4 bases from J, with 12 bases between. The CDR3 DNA reads TGTGCCAGCAGCCAAGAAATCTCCGGGTTCACTGAAGCTTTCTTT. Translating it yields CASSQEISGFTEAFF.

The genes are TRBV7-9 and TRBJ2-3; D is ambiguous. From germline, CDR1 is SEHNR and CDR2 FQNEAQ (reference sequence). The CDR3 has 14 amino acids. V was pared by 5 bases and J by 0 bases, with 9 bases between. The CDR3 region has the DNA TGTGCCAGCAGCCAACCGGGTAGCACAGATACGCAGTATTTT. Translation gives CASSQPGSTDTQYF.

This chain joins TRBV7-9 and TRBJ1-4, with D possibly TRBD1 on 5 matching bases. V lost 4 bases, J lost 4 bases, and 13 bases lay in between. Germline CDR1 SEHNR, CDR2 FQNEAQ (reference sequence). The length of the CDR3 is 15 residues. The CDR3 nucleotides read TGTGCCAGCAGCTCTATCGGGGGAATTAATGAAAAACTGTTTTTT. Amino acid sequence: CASSSIGGINEKLFF.

The table lists this clone with a count of one. This chain connects TRBV6-5 to TRBJ1-2; the match to TRBD1 covers 9 bases. Germline values: CDR1 MNHEY, CDR2 SVGAGI. Germline trimming cut 6 bases from V and 4 bases from J; bases unmatched to any gene: 9. This CDR3 is built from 15 residues. The CDR3 here is CASSPGQGLVYGYTF. The CDR3 nucleotides are TGTGCCAGCAGCCCGGGACAGGGACTAGTCTATGGCTACACCTTC.

The gene calls are TRBV5-4 and TRBJ2-7; possible D gene TRBD1, 6 bases. The CDR3 contains 13 residues. Deletions cut 4 bases from V and 5 bases from J, with 13 bases between. CDR1 is SGHNT, CDR2 YYREEE, per germline (reference sequence). For the CDR3, the DNA is TGTGCCAGCAGCCCAAGGACAGTTGACGAGCAGTACTTC. Translated, it gives CASSPRTVDEQYF.

The V gene is TRBV18, the J gene TRBJ1-1, with D maybe TRBD1 (5 bases). Germline V CDR1 and CDR2: KGHSH, LQKENI. CDR3 length: 15 amino acids. The ends were cut back, 3 bases at V and 0 bases at J, with 11 bases in the middle. The CDR3 sequence is CASSPQGTMNTEAFF. CDR3 nucleotide sequence: TGTGCCAGCTCACCCCAAGGGACTATGAACACTGAAGCTTTCTTT.

The chain links TRBV6-1 to TRBJ2-7, with TRBD2 matching over 13 bases. The CDR3 length is 15 residues. The V segment lost 6 bases and the J segment 1 base; nucleotides outside the gene matches: 3. Germline CDR1 reads MNHNS; CDR2 reads SASEGT. The CDR3: CASRETSGGSYEQYF. The DNA of the CDR3 is TGTGCCAGCAGAGAGACTAGCGGGGGGTCCTACGAGCAGTACTTC.

A single count supports this clone. The V and J genes are TRBV7-2 and TRBJ2-7; weak D call: TRBD1 (6 bases). Trimming stripped 5 bases from V and 4 bases from J, with 9 bases between. Germline V lookup: CDR1 SGHTA, CDR2 FQGNSA. The CDR3 sequence is 12 residues long. CDR3 DNA: TGTGCCAGCAGCCGGACAGCTTACGAGCAGTACTTC. It specifies CASSRTAYEQYF.

The rearrangement joins TRBV28 to TRBJ1-1; 8 nucleotides match TRBD1. V lost 8 bases and J lost 0; bases outside the gene matches: 20. CDR1 and CDR2 (germline): MDHEN, SYDVKM. The CDR3 has 19 amino acids. CDR3 bases: TGTGCCAGCCCCCCCGGGACAGGTTCTTCTCGGGCGATGAACACTGAAGCTTTCTTT. Translating gives CASPPGTGSSRAMNTEAFF.